The 20 T cell receptor beta chains below come from one sample, sequenced in a study of shared clonotypes between healthy human individuals. Method: immunoSEQ multiplex PCR; TCRdb's copy keeps in-frame clones and lacks some. The sample lists approximately 2,300,000 clones, 80% to 95% occurring once. What was sequenced was naive CD4+ T cells from PBMCs. Indicated subset: CD45RA+ positively selected. The receptors shown here come from a young man in good health. Some clones in this sample may be carry-over from other donors' samples.

The CDR3 DNA reads as TGTGCCAGCAGGTCGGGACAGGCGGACTACGAGCAGTACTTC. This encodes CASRSGQADYEQYF. The V gene is TRBV28, the J gene TRBJ2-7; 8 bases line up with TRBD1. V trimming: 6 bases; J trimming: 3 bases; junction bases outside the gene matches: 7. This CDR3 spans 14 amino acids. CDR1 and CDR2 from the germline V gene are MDHEN and SYDVKM. Full variable domain (remainder filled in from reference TRBV28 and TRBJ2-7): DVKVTQSSRYLVKRTGEKVFLECVQDMDHENMFWYRQDPGLGLRLIYFSYDVKMKEKGDIPEGYSVSREKKERFSLILESASTNQTSMYLCASRSGQADYEQYFGPGTRLTVT.

The chain recombines TRBV11-2 with TRBJ1-2; perhaps TRBD1 as D (5 bases). V gave up 2 bases and J gave up 8 bases, with 12 bases separating them. The germline CDR1 and CDR2 sequences are SGHAT and FQNNGV. CDR3 length: 13 residues. Written as DNA, the CDR3 is TGTGCCAGCAGCTTATCGGGACCTTTGGGCTACACCTTC. Amino acids: CASSLSGPLGYTF.

This chain connects TRBV18 to TRBJ1-2; 10 positions agree with TRBD1. The germline V gene encodes CDR1 KGHSH and CDR2 LQKENI. With 2 bases clipped from V and 6 bases from J, the junction kept 6 bases outside the gene matches. The CDR3 has 15 amino acids. DNA of the CDR3: TGTGCCAGCTCACCAGGGACAGGGGCTCGTGATGGCTACACCTTC. Translation gives CASSPGTGARDGYTF.

The gene calls are TRBV28 and TRBJ2-7, with TRBD1 matching over 10 bases. CDR1 is MDHEN, CDR2 SYDVKM, per germline. CDR3 length: 16 residues. J gave up 2 bases and V 5 bases, and 9 bases lay outside the gene matches. The DNA for the CDR3 is TGTGCCAGCAGTCAAGGGGGACAGGGGATCCCCTACGAGCAGTACTTC. Its protein is CASSQGGQGIPYEQYF.

The V call is TRBV11-2, the J call TRBJ1-2; 10 nucleotides match TRBD1. CDR3 size: 14 residues. V gave up 5 bases and J gave up 8 bases; unmatched junction bases: 8. The V gene's germline CDR1 is SGHAT and CDR2 FQNNGV. The CDR3: CASSRDRGRDGYTF. The DNA of the CDR3 is TGTGCCAGCAGCCGGGACAGGGGACGGGACGGCTACACCTTC.

This chain joins TRBV7-8 and TRBJ1-5; TRBD1 matches at 12 bases. Germline V gene sequence: CDR1 SGHVS, CDR2 FQNEAQ. There are 16 residues in the CDR3. The ends lost 3 bases at V and 6 bases at J; junction bases unmatched: 6. Here the CDR3 reads CASSLGGQGAAQPQHF. CDR3 sequence (DNA): TGTGCCAGCAGCTTGGGGGGACAGGGGGCCGCTCAGCCCCAGCATTTT.

The rearrangement links TRBV7-2 to TRBJ1-2; D perhaps matches TRBD1 (5 bases). CDR3 length equals 14 residues. With 7 bases removed from V and 6 bases from J, the gap between germline ends came to 18 bases. CDR1 and CDR2 (germline): SGHTA, FQGNSA. CDR3 sequence: CASTISARDNGYTF. CDR3 nucleotides: TGTGCCAGCACCATTTCGGCCAGGGATAATGGCTACACCTTC.

V usage is TRBV10-3 and J usage is TRBJ2-4, with a possible D match to TRBD2 (5 bases). This CDR3 has 14 amino acids. CDR1 ENHRY and CDR2 SYGVKD come from the germline V gene. The germline V and J ends were trimmed by 6 bases and 6 bases, with 15 bases remaining between them. CDR3 in amino acids: CAISARQAGNIQYF. CDR3 sequence (DNA): TGTGCCATCAGCGCGAGGCAGGCGGGAAACATTCAGTACTTC.

The genes are TRBV6-4 and TRBJ2-2; TRBD2 might be the D (5 bases). The germline CDR1 and CDR2 sequences are MRHNA and SNTAGT. V dropped 3 bases and J dropped 3 bases, with 14 bases sitting between them. The CDR3 consists of 16 residues. As DNA, the CDR3 is TGTGCCAGCAGTGAGAAGGCCTGGCGGGACACCGGGGAGCTGTTTTTT. Amino acid sequence: CASSEKAWRDTGELFF.

J is TRBJ1-5 and V is TRBV5-8, with 7 bases identical to TRBD1. The length of the CDR3 is 14 residues. Per germline, CDR1 SGHTS and CDR2 YDEGEE. Trimming took 4 bases from V and 6 from J; bases not matched to a gene: 7. CDR3 sequence reads: CASSTDRERQPQHF. For the CDR3, the DNA is TGTGCCAGCAGCACTGACAGGGAGCGTCAGCCCCAGCATTTT.

J is TRBJ2-1 and V is TRBV28; the D gene could be TRBD1 or TRBD2 (5 bases each). The ends were cut back, 2 bases at V and 8 bases at J, with 13 bases in the middle. The germline CDR1 and CDR2 sequences are MDHEN and SYDVKM. The CDR3 extends over 14 amino acids. CDR3 nucleotide sequence: TGTGCCAGCAGTTTAGAGGGGTCTTACCATGAGCAGTTCTTC. This translates into CASSLEGSYHEQFF.

A note on this clone: The sample carries other DNA sequences with the same CDR3. The gene calls are TRBV18 and TRBJ2-5; TRBD2 aligns across 8 bases. The V gene's germline CDR1 is KGHSH and CDR2 LQKENI. V shed 3 bases, J shed 5 bases, and the junction held 5 bases outside the gene matches. CDR3 length: 14 amino acids. The CDR3 nucleotides are TGTGCCAGCTCACCCTCGGGGGGGTTGGAGACCCAGTACTTC. Translation gives CASSPSGGLETQYF.

To note about this clone: This specimen includes other DNA sequences encoding the same CDR3. The chain joins TRBV2 to TRBJ2-3; D tentatively reads TRBD1 or TRBD2 (5 bases each). There are 13 residues in the CDR3. Trimming pared 3 bases from V and 2 bases from J, leaving 6 bases between. Germline assignment: CDR1 SNHLY and CDR2 FYNNEI. The CDR3 region has the DNA TGTGCCAGCAGTGACGGGACCACAGATACGCAGTATTTT. Translation gives CASSDGTTDTQYF.

The V call is TRBV30, the J call TRBJ1-1, with D perhaps matching TRBD1 (6 bases). CDR1 is GTSNPN, CDR2 SVGIG, per germline (reference sequence). This CDR3 is built from 15 residues. Trimming took off 1 base at V and 7 bases at J, with 19 bases between the two ends. DNA for the CDR3: TGTGCCTGGAGTGGGAAGGAGGGAGGGGGGGGTGAAGCTTTCTTT. This codes for CAWSGKEGGGGEAFF. Drawing the rest from reference TRBV30 and TRBJ1-1, the complete variable domain is SQTIHQWPATLVQPVGSPLSLECTVEGTSNPNLYWYRQAAGRGLQLLFYSVGIGQISSEVPQNLSASRPQDRQFILSSKKLLLSDSGFYLCAWSGKEGGGGEAFFGQGTRLTVV.

V usage is TRBV7-9 and J usage is TRBJ2-5; D might be TRBD1 (6 bases). The germline CDR1 and CDR2 sequences are SEHNR and FQNEAQ (reference sequence). This CDR3 spans 15 amino acids. Trimming left V 1 base short and J 5 bases short, with 14 bases between. In DNA, the CDR3 is TGTGCCAGCAGCTTAGTTGGGCAGGGGTTGGAGACCCAGTACTTC. This sequence encodes CASSLVGQGLETQYF.

The genes are TRBV9 and TRBJ2-2; the D is unclear. The germline V and J ends were trimmed by 0 bases and 6 bases, with 9 bases remaining between them. Germline V CDR1 and CDR2: SGDLS, YYNGEE. The length of the CDR3 is 14 residues. The CDR3 is CASSVGRESGELFF. The CDR3 coding sequence is TGTGCCAGCAGCGTAGGAAGGGAATCCGGGGAGCTGTTTTTT. The full variable domain, rest sourced from reference TRBV9 and TRBJ2-2, is DSGVTQTPKHLITATGQRVTLRCSPRSGDLSVYWYQQSLDQGLQFLIQYYNGEERAKGNILERFSAQQFPDLHSELNLSSLELGDSALYFCASSVGRESGELFFGEGSRLTVL.

V gene TRBV7-2 combines with J gene TRBJ2-3, with D tentatively TRBD1 (5 bases). The CDR3 consists of 16 residues. From germline, CDR1 is SGHTA and CDR2 FQGNSA. V was trimmed by 0 bases and J by 3 bases, leaving 13 bases between them. CDR3 protein: CASSLALGRVTDTQYF. For the CDR3, the DNA is TGTGCCAGCAGCTTAGCGCTGGGGCGAGTTACAGATACGCAGTATTTT. The full variable domain, its missing parts supplied by reference TRBV7-2 and TRBJ2-3, is GAGVSQSPSNKVTEKGKDVELRCDPISGHTALYWYRQSLGQGLEFLIYFQGNSAPDKSGLPSDRFSAERTGGSVSTLTIQRTQQEDSAVYLCASSLALGRVTDTQYFGPGTRLTVL.

The gene calls are TRBV29-1 and TRBJ2-5, with D hard to call. This CDR3 comprises 13 residues. V shed 7 bases and J shed 4 bases, with 16 bases lying between them. CDR1 and CDR2 (germline): SQVTM, ANQGSEA. CDR3 residues: CSAPQQFGETQYF. For the CDR3, the DNA is TGCAGCGCCCCGCAGCAGTTCGGAGAGACCCAGTACTTC. Using reference TRBV29-1 and TRBJ2-5 for the parts outside the CDR3, the full variable domain is SAVISQKPSRDICQRGTSLTIQCQVDSQVTMMFWYRQQPGQSLTLIATANQGSEATYESGFVIDKFPISRPNLTFSTLTVSNMSPEDSSIYLCSAPQQFGETQYFGPGTRLLVL.

The J gene is TRBJ2-3, the V gene TRBV15; tentative D call: TRBD1 (6 bases). Germline V lookup: CDR1 LNHNV, CDR2 YYDKDF (reference sequence). The V end was cut by 3 bases, the J end by 2 bases, with 9 bases between. The CDR3 covers 14 residues. Here the CDR3 DNA reads TGTGCCACCAGCAGGGGGGCAGACACAGATACGCAGTATTTT. This sequence encodes CATSRGADTDTQYF.

In the case of this clone: Other DNA sequences within the sample encode an identical CDR3. V and J are TRBV5-1 and TRBJ1-2, with D possibly being TRBD1 (6 bases). The V end lost 0 bases, the J end lost 4 bases, and 10 bases lay between the germline ends. Germline assignment: CDR1 SGHRS and CDR2 YFSETQ. This CDR3 is 14 amino acids long. The CDR3 spells CASSLGEGGYGYTF. CDR3 bases: TGCGCCAGCAGCTTGGGTGAAGGGGGCTATGGCTACACCTTC.